This TCR beta chain was recorded in a study of spatial heterogeneity in lung cancer. TCR cDNA molecules each had a unique molecular identifier. TCRdb called the 5' RACE reads again in MiXCR, with one record for every CDR3 protein. The table includes some 15,000 distinct CDR3 sequences, less than 14% detected once. Regarding time point: sample taken at primary tumor resection. Sequencing covered unsorted whole RNA taken from tumor, nontumor lung or frozen PBMC. This clonotype was observed at least ten times. The CDR3 is 15 amino acids. Germline V CDR1 and CDR2: LGHNA, YNFKEQ. With V trimmed by 2 bases and J by 4 bases, 1 base remained unmatched.

The TCR comes from a female donor with early-stage non-small cell lung cancer. The chain recombines TRBV4-2 with TRBJ2-2; the match to TRBD2 covers 10 bases. The source material was PBMCs, sampled at surgery. The CDR3 region has the DNA TGTGCCAGCAGCCAAAGCGGGGGGGGCACCGGGGAGCTGTTTTTT. Amino acid sequence: CASSQSGGGTGELFF.